The source of this T cell receptor (beta chain) is a study of blood T cell repertoires in COVID-19. Study summary: Acute and convalescent COVID-19 samples came from the United States, Italy and Spain. Nucleic acid was either cDNA or gDNA, and it came from T cells, B-cell-depleted T cells, or PBMCs.

Clones were read by immunoSEQ multiplex PCR, and TCRdb kept only the in-frame ones, dropping some. This table has about 200,000 clones, about three quarters appearing once. This clone occurred a few times. There are 16 residues in the CDR3. V lost 2 bases and J 4 bases, leaving 17 bases between the germline ends. Germline-derived CDR1 and CDR2 are ENHRY and SYGVKD. The chain recombines TRBV10-3 with TRBJ2-5; maybe TRBD1 (5 bases). The sample taken for sequencing was peripheral blood. This sequence originates from a woman aged 70-85 years with acute or convalescent COVID-19. The CDR3 loop is CAISELGPRGLETQYF. The CDR3 bases are TGTGCCATCAGTGAGCTTGGGCCAAGGGGCCTAGAGACCCAGTACTTC.